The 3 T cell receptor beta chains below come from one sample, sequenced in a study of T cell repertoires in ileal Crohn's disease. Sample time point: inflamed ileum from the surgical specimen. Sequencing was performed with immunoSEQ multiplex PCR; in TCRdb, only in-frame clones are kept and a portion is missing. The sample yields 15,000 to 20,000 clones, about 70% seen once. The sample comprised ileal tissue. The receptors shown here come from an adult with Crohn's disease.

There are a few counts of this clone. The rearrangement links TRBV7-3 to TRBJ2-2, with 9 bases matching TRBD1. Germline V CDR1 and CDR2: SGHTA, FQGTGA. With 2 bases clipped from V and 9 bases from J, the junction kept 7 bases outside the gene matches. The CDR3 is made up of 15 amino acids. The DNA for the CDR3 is TGTGCCAGCAGCTTAGGGACAGGGAATAGTCGGGAGCTGTTTTTT. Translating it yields CASSLGTGNSRELFF.

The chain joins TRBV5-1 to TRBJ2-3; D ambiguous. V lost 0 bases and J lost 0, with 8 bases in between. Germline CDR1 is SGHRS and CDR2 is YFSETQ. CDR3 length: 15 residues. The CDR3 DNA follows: TGCGCCAGCAGCTTGGTCAGCGCCAGCACAGATACGCAGTATTTT. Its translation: CASSLVSASTDTQYF.

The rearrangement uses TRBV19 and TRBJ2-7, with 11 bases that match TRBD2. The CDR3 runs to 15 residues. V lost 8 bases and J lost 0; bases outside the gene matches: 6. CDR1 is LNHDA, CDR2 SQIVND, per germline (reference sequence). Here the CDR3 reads CASGTGTSGSYEQYF. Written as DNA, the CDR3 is TGTGCCAGTGGCACCGGGACTAGCGGCTCCTACGAGCAGTACTTC.